Listed below are T cell receptor beta chains from one sample, sequenced in a study of radiation and T cells in renal cell carcinoma. Assay: immunoSEQ multiplex PCR; the TCRdb copy retains only in-frame clones and omits some. The table records 130,000 or so clones, around nine tenths of them present only once. The material was blood, obtained from a patient whose treatment included radiotherapy and nephrectomy. All receptors derive from a woman aged 45-60 years with renal cell carcinoma. The CDR3 runs from the conserved cysteine through the conserved F or W. D genes are given only for firm matches. Clone size is not always given. Where it is, it says once, few, many or a class for expanded clones.

.	TRBV5-6	.	TRBJ1-4	TGTGCCAGCAGCTTGGTGGGGGCCACTAATGAAAAACTGTTTTTT	CASSLVGATNEKLFF
.	TRBV30	few	TRBJ1-1	TGTGCCTCTATGAACACTGAAGCTTTCTTT	CASMNTEAFF
.	TRBV6-5	.	TRBJ1-6	TGTGCCAGCAGTTCCCCAGGGAATAATTCACCCCTCCACTTT	CASSSPGNNSPLHF
TRBD1	TRBV6-5	once	TRBJ2-7	TGTGCCAGCAGTAACGGACAGGGCGGCTACGAGCAGTACTTC	CASSNGQGGYEQYF
.	TRBV11-2	.	TRBJ2-1	TGTGCCAGCAGCTTGGGGTTTCGGAGCTCCTACAATGAGCAGTTCTTC	CASSLGFRSSYNEQFF
.	TRBV19	once	TRBJ1-3	TGTGCCAGTAGTATAGTCCTCGTACGGAGTCCTGGAAACACCATATATTTT	CASSIVLVRSPGNTIYF
.	TRBV9	once	TRBJ2-7	TGTGCCAGCAGCACCAGAGACGGGGTTTCCTACGAGCAGTACTTC	CASSTRDGVSYEQYF
.	TRBV7-2	.	TRBJ2-7	TGTGCCAGCAGCCCAAGGGACGTATACTACGAGCAGTACTTC	CASSPRDVYYEQYF
TRBD1	TRBV6-1	.	TRBJ1-2	TGTGCCAGCAGTAACCACAGGGGTAACTATGGCTACACCTTC	CASSNHRGNYGYTF
.	TRBV27	.	TRBJ2-5	TGTGCCAGCAGTGACTTGGGGGAGACCCAGTACTTC	CASSDLGETQYF
.	TRBV2	.	TRBJ1-2	TGTGCCAGCTCCGAAGGCAGTCAAAGCTACACCTTC	CASSEGSQSYTF
.	TRBV5-1	.	TRBJ1-2	TGCGCCAGCAGCTTGGCCGGGGAGCAGGGGCTGGGCTACACCTTC	CASSLAGEQGLGYTF
TRBD1	TRBV19	.	TRBJ1-2	TGTGCCAGTAGGGGGACAGTGAGAGGCTACACCTTC	CASRGTVRGYTF
.	TRBV19	.	TRBJ1-5	TGTGCCAGTAGTCGGGCAGGCGTAAATGGCAATCAGCCCCAGCATTTT	CASSRAGVNGNQPQHF
.	TRBV6-1	.	TRBJ2-7	TGTGCCAGCAGTGAGGGGGGGGCTAGGTACGAGCAGTACTTC	CASSEGGARYEQYF
TRBD1	TRBV6-1	.	TRBJ2-3	TGTGCCAGCAGAATCACAGGGGGGACAGATACGCAGTATTTT	CASRITGGTDTQYF
.	TRBV5-4	once	TRBJ2-5	TGTGCCAGCAGCTTAGCCGGGAGCCAAGAGACCCAGTACTTC	CASSLAGSQETQYF
TRBD1	TRBV5-6	.	TRBJ1-1	TGTGCCAGCAGCTGGACAGGGAGGGGTACTGAAGCTTTCTTT	CASSWTGRGTEAFF
.	TRBV4-3	.	TRBJ1-4	TGCGCCAGCAGCCAAGGCCGGACACTAAGTAATGAAAAACTGTTTTTT	CASSQGRTLSNEKLFF
.	TRBV19	once	TRBJ2-1	TGTGCCAGTAGTCCTTCCCGGACAGCCTACAATGAGCAGTTCTTC	CASSPSRTAYNEQFF
.	TRBV6-5	once	TRBJ2-7	TGTGCCAGCAGTCCGTCGGGGCGCGCCTACGAGCAGTACTTC	CASSPSGRAYEQYF
.	TRBV5-1	once	TRBJ1-2	TGCGCCAGCAGCTTGGAGGTAGGGCTTCCTATGTATGGCTACACCTTC	CASSLEVGLPMYGYTF
.	TRBV30	.	TRBJ1-2	TGTGCCTGGAGCCTAAACAGGCAAGCTTATGGCTACACCTTC	CAWSLNRQAYGYTF
.	TRBV6-5	.	TRBJ1-5	TGTGCCAGCAGTTACAGGGGGTCCAATCAGCCCCAGCATTTT	CASSYRGSNQPQHF
.	TRBV27	.	TRBJ2-7	TGTGCCAGCCGAACCCTCGACGGATCGTTTTACGAGCAGTACTTC	CASRTLDGSFYEQYF
.	TRBV6-1	once	TRBJ1-2	TGTGCCAGCAGTGAAGGAACAGTCTTTGGCTATGGCTACACCTTC	CASSEGTVFGYGYTF
.	TRBV13	.	TRBJ1-1	TGTGCCAGCAGCTCCGGGAACACTGAAGCTTTCTTT	CASSSGNTEAFF
.	TRBV5-1	once	TRBJ1-2	TGCGCCAGCAGCTTGGCCGGGCAGTACCTAACCTTC	CASSLAGQYLTF
TRBD1	TRBV2	.	TRBJ1-3	TGTGCCAGCAGTGAACGACAGGGGAACCGAAACACCATATATTTT	CASSERQGNRNTIYF
.	TRBV19	.	TRBJ2-2	TGTGCCAGTAGTACAATTACAGGGGGGGAGCTGTTTTTT	CASSTITGGELFF
TRBD1	TRBV19	once	TRBJ2-2	TGTGCCAGTAAAGTGTCCCAGGGGGCGAACACCGGGGAGCTGTTTTTT	CASKVSQGANTGELFF
TRBD1	TRBV9	once	TRBJ1-5	TGTGCCAGCAGCGCTGGGGGGGACAGCGTCCAGCCCCAGCATTTT	CASSAGGDSVQPQHF
TRBD1	TRBV19	.	TRBJ2-7	TGTGCCAGTAGATCCCGGGACAGGGGTAGGTACGAGCAGTACTTC	CASRSRDRGRYEQYF
.	TRBV10-1	.	TRBJ2-3	TGCGCCAGCAGTGAGTCGGGGTCTAGCACAGATACGCAGTATTTT	CASSESGSSTDTQYF
TRBD1	TRBV27	.	TRBJ2-2	TGTGCCAGCAGGATGGACAGGGGTGGTACCGGGGAGCTGTTTTTT	CASRMDRGGTGELFF
.	TRBV6-1	.	TRBJ1-5	TGTGCCAGCAGTATTGCAGGGGTAAGCAATCAGCCCCAGCATTTT	CASSIAGVSNQPQHF
TRBD1	TRBV5-8	.	TRBJ2-3	TGTGCCAGCAGCTTTGGACAGGGCTCAAATACGCAGTATTTT	CASSFGQGSNTQYF
TRBD1	TRBV7-2	once	TRBJ1-6	TGTGCCAGCAGCTTAGGACAGGGATATAATTCACCCCTCCACTTT	CASSLGQGYNSPLHF
.	TRBV4-1	.	TRBJ1-2	TGCGCCAGCAGCCACGTCGGTACCTTCGACTATGGCTACACCTTC	CASSHVGTFDYGYTF
TRBD1	TRBV18	.	TRBJ2-7	TGTGCCAGCTCACCAGGGACAGGATCCTACGAGCAGTACTTC	CASSPGTGSYEQYF
TRBD1	TRBV19	.	TRBJ1-2	TGTGCCAGTAGTATAGGGACAGGGGGCAGCGGCTACACCTTC	CASSIGTGGSGYTF
.	TRBV15	.	TRBJ1-2	TGTGCCACCAGCAGAGATAAGGGGGAAAGGATTAACTATGGCTACACCTTC	CATSRDKGERINYGYTF
.	TRBV4-1	.	TRBJ1-2	TGCGCCAGCAGCCAAGAGGCGAGAGGGGGGCTTTATGGCTACACCTTC	CASSQEARGGLYGYTF
.	TRBV18	.	TRBJ1-1	TGTGCCAGCTCTAGGGGGGTGAACACTGAAGCTTTCTTT	CASSRGVNTEAFF
.	TRBV7-9	.	TRBJ1-6	TGTGCCAGCAGCCGAAGGAATTCACCCCTCCACTTT	CASSRRNSPLHF